These 27 T cell receptor beta chains were all obtained from the same sample, sequenced in a study of blood T cell repertoires in COVID-19 (TCRdb year 2020). Library prep was done by the immunoSEQ multiplex PCR assay. This is the immuneACCESS table as TCRdb keeps it, with only in-frame sequences that have V and J called. A part of the clones is gone; compared with another copy, unresolved V genes explain less than half, and the rest is unexplained. This sample holds hundreds of thousands of clones; roughly 87% were observed only once. 2.5% to 3% of the sample is in the top ten clones. Sequenced: PBMCs or T cells enriched from blood (not recorded which). The origin of the receptors is a young woman with acute COVID-19.

This clone has only a few counts. The rearrangement uses TRBV6-5 and TRBJ1-2; unclear D gene. The CDR3 extends over 16 amino acids. Germline loops: CDR1 MNHEY, CDR2 SVGAGI. V lost 4 bases and J lost 8, with 23 bases in between. CDR3 DNA sequence: TGTGCCAGCAGTTCCCCGACCCGTACCGACCTGCGGGGCTACACCTTC. This translates into CASSSPTRTDLRGYTF.

V is TRBV7-9 and J is TRBJ2-3; D unresolved. The CDR3 sequence is 12 residues long. Trimming stripped 3 bases from V and 2 bases from J, with 3 bases between. Germline V gene data show CDR1 as SEHNR and CDR2 as FQNEAQ (reference sequence). The CDR3 here is CASSLATDTQYF. CDR3 DNA sequence: TGTGCCAGCAGCTTGGCCACAGATACGCAGTATTTT.

This chain joins TRBV5-4 and TRBJ1-6, with TRBD1 identical over 8 bases. CDR1 is SGHNT, CDR2 YYREEE, per germline (reference sequence). This CDR3 has 15 residues. Unmatched junction bases numbered 3, after V lost 2 bases and J lost 5 bases. The CDR3 loop reads CASSFRTGNNSPLHF. CDR3 nucleotide sequence: TGTGCCAGCAGCTTCCGGACAGGGAATAATTCACCCCTCCACTTT.

The gene calls are TRBV6-5 and TRBJ2-7; possibly TRBD1 for D (6 bases). CDR3 length equals 14 residues. Germline values: CDR1 MNHEY, CDR2 SVGAGI. The CDR3 DNA sequence: TGTGCTTCCATCCTCACAGGGATAACCTACGAGCAGTACTTC. Translation gives CASILTGITYEQYF.

The V and J genes are TRBV6-2 or TRBV6-3 and TRBJ2-1; D ambiguous. Between the trimmed V and J ends, which lost 4 bases and 4 bases, there was a span of 8 bases. This CDR3 contains 13 residues. The germline V gene has CDR1 MNHEY and CDR2 SVGEGT. The CDR3 loop reads CASSSRLYNEQFF. The DNA for the CDR3 is TGTGCCAGCAGTTCCAGATTATACAATGAGCAGTTCTTC.

In its sample, this clone was seen once. The chain couples TRBV3-1 (or the pseudogene TRBV3-2) to TRBJ2-7; tentatively, D is TRBD2 (5 bases). The germline gives CDR1 LGHDT, CDR2 YNNKEL (reference sequence). The CDR3 runs to 13 residues. V was pared by 4 bases and J by 11 bases, with 18 bases between. CDR3 in DNA: TGTGCCAGCAGCCCCACGCCTGGACTGGTAAAGTACTTC. Translating it yields CASSPTPGLVKYF.

J is TRBJ1-6 and V is TRBV4-2; TRBD1 is a possible D gene (6 bases). The germline CDR1 and CDR2 sequences are LGHNA and YNFKEQ. V was pared by 1 base and J by 2 bases, with 9 bases between. This CDR3 is built from 16 residues. The CDR3 DNA reads TGTGCCAGCAGCCAAGCCCCAGGGGCCTATAATTCACCCCTCCACTTT. This encodes CASSQAPGAYNSPLHF.

This clone was recorded a few times. V gene TRBV6-2 or TRBV6-3 combines with J gene TRBJ1-1; the D gene is possibly TRBD1 (5 bases). V lost 3 bases to trimming and J lost 5 bases, with 10 bases between them. The CDR3 length is 13 residues. Germline CDR1 and CDR2: MNHEY and SVGEGT. The CDR3, as DNA: TGTGCCAGCAGTTATGGGGGGAAGACTGAAGCTTTCTTT. It translates to CASSYGGKTEAFF.

DNA of the CDR3: TGTGCCAGCAGCATAAGACAAGAACCTCAAGAGACCCAGTACTTC. Residues: CASSIRQEPQETQYF. The rearrangement uses TRBV9 and TRBJ2-5; D unclear. The V and J ends lost 4 bases and 2 bases respectively, with 15 bases between them. The CDR3 contains 15 residues. Germline loops: CDR1 SGDLS, CDR2 YYNGEE.

CDR3 loop: CASRSRQGANYGYTF. CDR3 bases: TGTGCCAGCAGAAGTAGACAGGGGGCTAACTATGGCTACACCTTC. The V gene is TRBV13, the J gene TRBJ1-2, with 9 bases fitting TRBD1. Trimming took 6 bases from V and 0 from J; bases not matched to a gene: 5. CDR1 and CDR2 from the germline V gene are PRHDT and FYEKMQ (reference sequence). The CDR3 consists of 15 residues.

CDR3 bases: TGTGCTAGTGGTATACACCATGGTACAGCGGGGGTAATCACCGGGGAGCTGTTTTTT. Amino acid sequence: CASGIHHGTAGVITGELFF. The rearrangement links TRBV12-5 to TRBJ2-2; 8 positions match TRBD2. The germline gives CDR1 LGHNT, CDR2 FRNRAP. The CDR3 length is 19 residues. Unmatched junction bases numbered 18, after V lost 5 bases and J lost 4 bases.

This chain uses TRBV5-1 with TRBJ2-5, with 9 bases fitting TRBD1. CDR3 length equals 13 residues. Unmatched junction bases numbered 1, after V lost 4 bases and J lost 3 bases. Germline V gene lookup returns CDR1 SGHRS and CDR2 YFSETQ. CDR3 region: CASSRDREETQYF. CDR3 sequence (DNA): TGCGCCAGCAGCCGGGACAGGGAAGAGACCCAGTACTTC. The full variable domain, completed using reference TRBV5-1 and TRBJ2-5, is KAGVTQTPRYLIKTRGQQVTLSCSPISGHRSVSWYQQTPGQGLQFLFEYFSETQRNKGNFPGRFSGRQFSNSRSEMNVSTLELGDSALYLCASSRDREETQYFGPGTRLLVL.

V and J are TRBV12-2 and TRBJ2-5; the tabulated D call, TRBD2, remains unverified against the DNA. TRBV12-2 is a pseudogene locus. The CDR3 loop spans 18 amino acids. The CDR3 DNA is TGTGCAAGTCGCTTAGCGCATCGGGGTAGCGGGGGACAAGAGACCCAGTACTTC. Translated: CASRLAHRGSGGQETQYF.

This clone was recorded once. V is TRBV9 and J is TRBJ1-2, with a possible D match to TRBD1 (6 bases). From germline, CDR1 is SGDLS and CDR2 YYNGEE. V lost 0 bases and J lost 7, with 16 bases in between. This CDR3 spans 15 amino acids. The CDR3: CASSVDPGRGSGYTF. CDR3 sequence (DNA): TGTGCCAGCAGCGTAGACCCAGGGAGGGGGTCTGGCTACACCTTC. The full variable domain, its missing parts supplied by reference TRBV9 and TRBJ1-2, is DSGVTQTPKHLITATGQRVTLRCSPRSGDLSVYWYQQSLDQGLQFLIQYYNGEERAKGNILERFSAQQFPDLHSELNLSSLELGDSALYFCASSVDPGRGSGYTFGSGTRLTVV.

This rearrangement joins TRBV10-3 to TRBJ1-1; a possible D gene is TRBD1 (6 bases). Germline lookup yields CDR1 ENHRY and CDR2 SYGVKD. With 6 bases removed from V and 5 bases from J, the gap between germline ends came to 19 bases. CDR3 length: 15 residues. The CDR3 sequence is CAIRRDIASRTEAFF. Here the CDR3 DNA reads TGTGCCATCAGACGGGACATCGCCTCAAGGACTGAAGCTTTCTTT.

This chain uses TRBV7-9 with TRBJ2-1; 10 bases agree with TRBD2. The CDR3 has 15 residues. Germline V gene lookup returns CDR1 SEHNR and CDR2 FQNEAQ (reference sequence). After removal of 5 bases from V and 4 bases from J, the junction contained 5 bases not matched to a gene. The CDR3 sequence: CASSPLAGAYNEQFF. The CDR3 DNA reads TGTGCCAGCAGCCCTCTAGCGGGGGCGTACAATGAGCAGTTCTTC.

This chain links TRBV9 with TRBJ1-1; D gene ambiguous. CDR1 and CDR2 (germline): SGDLS, YYNGEE. The ends were cut back, 4 bases at V and 6 bases at J, with 16 bases in the middle. The CDR3 runs to 14 residues. In DNA, the CDR3 is TGTGCCAGCAGCAATGACGGTGTGAGGGCTGAAGCTTTCTTT. Amino acid sequence: CASSNDGVRAEAFF.

This clone was found a few times. This rearrangement joins TRBV3-1 (or the pseudogene TRBV3-2) to TRBJ2-7; 10 bases are shared with TRBD1. The germline gives CDR1 LGHDT, CDR2 YNNKEL (reference sequence). The CDR3 length is 15 residues. V trimming: 1 base; J trimming: 5 bases; junction bases outside the gene matches: 5. The DNA of the CDR3 is TGTGCCAGCAGCCAAGTGGGACAGGGGAGTGACGAGCAGTACTTC. Encoded protein: CASSQVGQGSDEQYF.

The chain has TRBV5-4 and TRBJ2-6, with D perhaps matching TRBD1 (6 bases). Germline V gene lookup returns CDR1 SGHNT and CDR2 YYREEE (reference sequence). The V gene lost 6 bases and the J gene lost 1 base, with 23 bases spanning the gap. The CDR3 spans 19 residues. Here the CDR3 reads CASTPGRQGSVSGANVLTF. The CDR3 coding sequence is TGTGCCAGCACCCCAGGCCGGCAGGGGTCGGTTTCTGGGGCCAACGTCCTGACTTTC.

Notes on this clone: Additional DNA sequences in this sample encode the identical CDR3. The chain recombines TRBV5-4 with TRBJ2-3, with D possibly matching TRBD2 (5 bases). Germline V gene sequence: CDR1 SGHNT, CDR2 YYREEE (reference sequence). The CDR3 is 14 residues long. Trimming took off 1 base at V and 3 bases at J, with 9 bases between the two ends. The CDR3 DNA is TGTGCCAGCAGCTTGCGGGGTAGGACAGATACGCAGTATTTT. Its translation is CASSLRGRTDTQYF.

The chain recombines TRBV5-1 with TRBJ2-2; TRBD2 aligns across 11 bases. The length of the CDR3 is 17 residues. Losses at the gene ends were 3 bases for V and 0 bases for J; bases not matched to a gene: 4. The germline V gene has CDR1 SGHRS and CDR2 YFSETQ. The CDR3 DNA reads as TGCGCCAGCAGCTCCTTAGCGGGGGGGCCGAACACCGGGGAGCTGTTTTTT. Translation: CASSSLAGGPNTGELFF.

V gene TRBV10-3 combines with J gene TRBJ1-1, with D possibly being TRBD1 (6 bases). The CDR3 has 15 residues. Trimming stripped 9 bases from V and 1 base from J, with 18 bases between. Germline V gene sequence: CDR1 ENHRY, CDR2 SYGVKD. CDR3 residues: CAMRRGDTENTEAFF. CDR3 DNA: TGTGCCATGAGACGGGGGGACACCGAGAACACTGAAGCTTTCTTT.

The J gene is TRBJ1-1, the V gene TRBV30, with 10 bases fitting TRBD1. Germline CDR1 GTSNPN, CDR2 SVGIG (reference sequence). The CDR3 sequence is 12 residues long. V gave up 0 bases and J gave up 11 bases; unmatched junction bases: 3. The CDR3 loop is CAWSVGTGVAFF. The CDR3 coding sequence is TGTGCCTGGAGTGTAGGGACAGGGGTCGCTTTCTTT.

CDR3 region: CASSPLLGGGRERSPLHF. The CDR3 DNA is TGTGCCAGCTCACCGCTCCTGGGGGGGGGCAGGGAGCGCTCACCCCTCCACTTT. The rearrangement links TRBV18 to TRBJ1-6, with D tentatively TRBD1 (6 bases). The ends were cut back, 3 bases at V and 10 bases at J, with 25 bases in the middle. The CDR3 runs 18 residues. The germline CDR1 and CDR2 sequences are KGHSH and LQKENI.

The chain recombines TRBV4-3 with TRBJ2-3; a weak D match, TRBD2 (5 bases). This CDR3 has 16 amino acids. Germline V gene data show CDR1 as LGHNA and CDR2 as YSLEER. Trimming removed 1 base at V and 1 base at J, with 12 bases between. CDR3 in DNA: TGCGCCAGCAGCCAAGGAGGGTTGTTGGGCACAGATACGCAGTATTTT. Amino acid sequence: CASSQGGLLGTDTQYF.

This chain uses TRBV7-2 with TRBJ2-7; 9 bases fit TRBD1. V was pared by 3 bases and J by 3 bases, with 6 bases of the junction left unmatched. From germline, CDR1 is SGHTA and CDR2 FQGNSA. This CDR3 is 15 amino acids long. The CDR3 DNA reads as TGTGCCAGCAGCTTGGGGACAGGGAGTCGCTACGAGCAGTACTTC. Translating gives CASSLGTGSRYEQYF.

This clone was observed a handful of times. V is TRBV10-2 and J is TRBJ2-7; 8 nucleotides line up with TRBD1. From germline, CDR1 is WSHSY and CDR2 SAAADI. This CDR3 comprises 14 residues. V trimming: 3 bases; J trimming: 8 bases; junction bases outside the gene matches: 9. The CDR3 nucleotides read TGCGCCAGCAGTGACCCAGGGGGCGCGAACCAGCAGTACTTC. Its protein is CASSDPGGANQQYF.